Listed here are 10 T cell receptor beta chains from one sample, sequenced in a study of shared clonotypes between healthy human individuals. Data came from immunoSEQ multiplex PCR; TCRdb stores just in-frame clones and leaves some out. The data contain some 2.1 million clones, 85% to 95% of them seen just once; the ten biggest clones take up 0.13%. The sequenced material came from naive CD4+ T cells sorted from blood. Subset of the sample: CD45RA+ positively selected. These receptors all stem from a man between 18 and 35 years old in good health.

This clone was recorded only once. The chain carries TRBV10-2 and TRBJ2-2, with D possibly being TRBD1 or TRBD2 (6 bases each). This CDR3 contains 16 residues. With 0 bases removed from V and 5 bases from J, the gap between germline ends came to 13 bases. The germline V gene encodes CDR1 WSHSY and CDR2 SAAADI. The CDR3 loop is CASSESTGGGTGELFF. DNA for the CDR3: TGCGCCAGCAGTGAGTCGACCGGAGGGGGAACCGGGGAGCTGTTTTTT.

As to this clone: The identical CDR3 is also encoded by other nucleotide sequences in the sample. This chain connects TRBV5-1 to TRBJ1-4; 9 bases are a match to TRBD1. This CDR3 has 14 amino acids. The ends lost 4 bases at V and 8 bases at J; junction bases unmatched: 6. Per germline, CDR1 SGHRS and CDR2 YFSETQ. The CDR3 DNA is TGCGCCAGCAGCCCCGGGACAGGGAACGAAAAACTGTTTTTT. Residues: CASSPGTGNEKLFF.

V gene TRBV28 combines with J gene TRBJ2-1; TRBD1 is a possible D gene (6 bases). Per germline, CDR1 MDHEN and CDR2 SYDVKM. V was clipped by 6 bases and J by 5 bases, with 17 bases between them. The CDR3 is made up of 15 amino acids. The CDR3 bases are TGTGCCAGCAGCCCCCCCCCTCCAGGGGACAATGAGCAGTTCTTC. Protein: CASSPPPPGDNEQFF.

The chain uses TRBV7-9 and TRBJ2-7, with TRBD1 as a possible D gene (6 bases). V lost 4 bases to trimming and J lost 1 base, with 14 bases between them. Germline assignment: CDR1 SEHNR and CDR2 FQNEAQ (reference sequence). This CDR3 spans 15 amino acids. The CDR3 loop reads CASSSSGQSSYEQYF. The CDR3 nucleotides are TGTGCCAGCAGCTCATCAGGACAGAGTTCCTACGAGCAGTACTTC.

This chain links TRBV28 with TRBJ2-5; perhaps TRBD2 as D (7 bases). The V end lost 5 bases, the J end lost 5 bases, and 15 bases lay between the germline ends. The CDR3 has 14 amino acids. Looked up from germline, CDR1 is MDHEN and CDR2 is SYDVKM. The CDR3 region is CASSGGSGRETQYF. The DNA for the CDR3 is TGTGCCAGCAGTGGGGGCTCCGGGAGGGAGACCCAGTACTTC.

This clone occurred once. CDR3 sequence: CASSLVGFLADEQFF. The DNA of the CDR3 is TGTGCCAGCAGCCTCGTGGGGTTTCTAGCAGACGAGCAGTTCTTC. V gene TRBV7-2 combines with J gene TRBJ2-1; D possibly corresponds to TRBD2 (5 bases). V was clipped by 5 bases and J by 10 bases, with 21 bases between them. The CDR3 runs to 15 residues. Germline assignment: CDR1 SGHTA and CDR2 FQGNSA.

The V call is TRBV6-5, the J call TRBJ2-2, with a possible D match to TRBD2 (5 bases). The CDR3 spans 13 residues. The germline CDR1 and CDR2 sequences are MNHEY and SVGAGI. The V gene lost 11 bases and the J gene lost 0 bases, with 10 bases spanning the gap. The CDR3: CAVGSANTGELFF. CDR3 in DNA: TGTGCCGTTGGTAGCGCGAACACCGGGGAGCTGTTTTTT.

The count of this clone is one. V and J are TRBV30 and TRBJ1-4, with TRBD1 identical over 7 bases. The trim removed 3 bases at V and 8 bases at J, leaving 6 bases unmatched. There are 13 residues in the CDR3. Germline values: CDR1 GTSNPN, CDR2 SVGIG (reference sequence). The CDR3: CAWSPGGTEKLFF. Written as DNA, the CDR3 is TGTGCCTGGAGCCCAGGGGGGACAGAAAAACTGTTTTTT. The variable domain in full, completed from reference TRBV30 and TRBJ1-4, reads SQTIHQWPATLVQPVGSPLSLECTVEGTSNPNLYWYRQAAGRGLQLLFYSVGIGQISSEVPQNLSASRPQDRQFILSSKKLLLSDSGFYLCAWSPGGTEKLFFGSGTQLSVL.

The gene calls are TRBV7-2 and TRBJ2-7; 8 bases agree with TRBD1. Germline assignment: CDR1 SGHTA and CDR2 FQGNSA. V trimming: 5 bases; J trimming: 5 bases; junction bases outside the gene matches: 8. CDR3 length equals 14 residues. CDR3 protein: CASSASQGVHEQYF. The CDR3 DNA is TGTGCCAGCAGCGCCTCACAGGGGGTCCACGAGCAGTACTTC. Together with reference TRBV7-2 and TRBJ2-7, the CDR3 gives the full variable domain: GAGVSQSPSNKVTEKGKDVELRCDPISGHTALYWYRQSLGQGLEFLIYFQGNSAPDKSGLPSDRFSAERTGGSVSTLTIQRTQQEDSAVYLCASSASQGVHEQYFGPGTRLTVT.

This chain uses TRBV25-1 with TRBJ2-5; D is perhaps TRBD1 (6 bases). CDR3 length: 14 amino acids. Trimming took off 8 bases at V and 1 base at J, with 14 bases between the two ends. Germline lookup yields CDR1 MGHDK and CDR2 SYGVNS. The CDR3 protein is CASPLRGGQETQYF. The CDR3 DNA reads TGTGCCAGCCCCCTGAGAGGGGGCCAAGAGACCCAGTACTTC.